Below, 28 T cell receptor beta chains from the same sample are listed, as sequenced in a study of control samples from healthy donors and cancer patients. The assay was immunoSEQ multiplex PCR, and TCRdb's table has in-frame clones only and misses some. Among 150,000 to 200,000 clones, about 87% were seen once, and the ten largest hold 12%. Sequenced sample: blood. These receptors originate from a man aged 25-40 years in good health.

V usage is TRBV20-1 and J usage is TRBJ1-1, with unresolved D. CDR3 length equals 11 residues. Germline CDR1 DFQATT, CDR2 SNEGSKA (reference sequence). V lost 3 bases to trimming and J lost 3 bases, with 5 bases between them. This chain's CDR3 is CSASEYTEAFF. In nucleotides, the CDR3 is TGCAGTGCTAGTGAGTACACTGAAGCTTTCTTT.

The chain has TRBV20-1 and TRBJ2-7; weak D call: TRBD2 (5 bases). Germline V lookup: CDR1 DFQATT, CDR2 SNEGSKA (reference sequence). CDR3 size: 11 residues. Deletions cut 6 bases from V and 6 bases from J, with 12 bases between. CDR3 bases: TGCAGTGCGGAGGATAGAGGCGAGCAGTACTTC. It codes for CSAEDRGEQYF.

This clone appeared a few times. The chain combines TRBV7-8 with TRBJ1-1, with 10 nucleotides matching TRBD1. V shed 5 bases, J shed 4 bases, and the junction held 7 bases outside the gene matches. Germline CDR1 reads SGHVS; CDR2 reads FQNEAQ. This CDR3 is built from 15 residues. The CDR3 DNA reads as TGTGCCAGCAGCCTCCGGGACAGGGGAAGCACTGAAGCTTTCTTT. Its translation: CASSLRDRGSTEAFF.

The chain joins TRBV9 to TRBJ1-2; D is possibly TRBD1 (6 bases). CDR1 is SGDLS, CDR2 YYNGEE, per germline. With 3 bases removed from V and 4 bases from J, the gap between germline ends came to 22 bases. This CDR3 is built from 17 residues. CDR3 coding DNA: TGTGCCAGCAGCGGGGAACTTCGGACAGCCGGGAGCTATGGCTACACCTTC. Translation gives CASSGELRTAGSYGYTF.

This chain uses TRBV19 with TRBJ2-1; D not certain. Germline V CDR1 and CDR2: LNHDA, SQIVND (reference sequence). Trimming stripped 3 bases from V and 3 bases from J, with 9 bases between. This CDR3 is built from 14 residues. CDR3 DNA: TGTGCCAGTAGTATTTTGTCAGACTACAATGAGCAGTTCTTC. Protein sequence: CASSILSDYNEQFF.

The V and J genes are TRBV5-1 and TRBJ2-2; weak D call: TRBD1 (6 bases). The CDR3 loop spans 14 amino acids. CDR1 is SGHRS, CDR2 YFSETQ, per germline. V shed 4 bases and J shed 7 bases, with 14 bases lying between them. The CDR3 reads CASSVTGNIGELFF. The CDR3 coding sequence is TGCGCCAGCAGCGTCACAGGGAATATCGGGGAGCTGTTTTTT.

The V call is TRBV28, the J call TRBJ1-2, with D perhaps matching TRBD1 (6 bases). Germline CDR1 is MDHEN and CDR2 is SYDVKM. V was cut by 3 bases and J by 1 base, with 21 bases left in between. This CDR3 contains 18 residues. This chain's CDR3 is CASSFILGSGEFNYGYTF. DNA of the CDR3: TGTGCCAGCAGTTTCATCCTGGGTTCAGGGGAGTTTAACTATGGCTACACCTTC.

The chain is built from TRBV7-8 and TRBJ1-6; D gene uncertain. CDR1 is SGHVS, CDR2 FQNEAQ, per germline. The CDR3 extends over 17 amino acids. V was pared by 5 bases and J by 6 bases, with 20 bases between. CDR3 amino acids: CASSQSTAPALNSPLHF. For the CDR3, the DNA is TGTGCCAGCAGCCAAAGTACAGCCCCAGCGCTTAATTCACCCCTCCACTTT.

This clone was seen a handful of times. This rearrangement joins TRBV4-1 to TRBJ1-6; 8 positions agree with TRBD1. Germline CDR1 and CDR2: MGHRA and YSYEKL. With 0 bases clipped from V and 1 base from J, the junction kept 5 bases outside the gene matches. This CDR3 spans 18 amino acids. The CDR3: CASSQEPGQESYNSPLHF. The CDR3 DNA follows: TGCGCCAGCAGCCAAGAACCGGGACAGGAATCCTATAATTCACCCCTCCACTTT.

V usage is TRBV5-1 and J usage is TRBJ2-1, with D possibly matching TRBD2 (5 bases). Per germline, CDR1 SGHRS and CDR2 YFSETQ. CDR3 length: 12 residues. Trimming took off 0 bases at V and 10 bases at J, with 8 bases between the two ends. The CDR3 coding sequence is TGCGCCAGCAGCTTGGAGCGGAGGGAGCAGTTCTTC. As protein: CASSLERREQFF.

The chain is built from TRBV6-5 and TRBJ2-5; D is possibly TRBD2 (6 bases). V was pared by 0 bases and J by 2 bases, with 10 bases between. CDR3 length: 15 amino acids. Germline V gene lookup returns CDR1 MNHEY and CDR2 SVGAGI. The CDR3 sequence is CASSYSWREQETQYF. As DNA, the CDR3 is TGTGCCAGCAGTTACTCGTGGCGGGAACAAGAGACCCAGTACTTC.

This chain links TRBV14 with TRBJ1-3, with 7 bases lining up with TRBD1. V shed 1 base, J shed 3 bases, and the junction held 12 bases outside the gene matches. The germline CDR1 and CDR2 sequences are SGHDN and FVKESK. The CDR3 sequence is 18 residues long. The CDR3 coding sequence is TGTGCCAGCAGCCAAGCGAACCCTAGACAGGGATTTGGAAACACCATATATTTT. This sequence encodes CASSQANPRQGFGNTIYF.

V gene TRBV28 combines with J gene TRBJ1-5; TRBD1 aligns across 7 bases. Germline values: CDR1 MDHEN, CDR2 SYDVKM. The CDR3 covers 14 residues. Trimming took 4 bases from V and 5 from J; bases not matched to a gene: 5. The CDR3 DNA follows: TGTGCCAGCAGTTGGGACAGCCGACATCAGCCCCAGCATTTT. This sequence encodes CASSWDSRHQPQHF.

The chain combines TRBV11-2 with TRBJ2-7; 10 nucleotides agree with TRBD1. V dropped 3 bases and J dropped 2; count of bases not matched to a gene: 4. Looked up from germline, CDR1 is SGHAT and CDR2 is FQNNGV. This CDR3 has 15 residues. CDR3 in DNA: TGTGCCAGCAGCTTCGTGACAGGGGGCACCTACGAGCAGTACTTC. Translating gives CASSFVTGGTYEQYF.

The V and J genes are TRBV28 and TRBJ1-6, with TRBD1 matching over 8 bases. The CDR3 consists of 15 residues. The V and J ends lost 6 bases and 9 bases, in that order; junction bases with no gene match: 10. CDR1 MDHEN and CDR2 SYDVKM come from the germline V gene. The CDR3: CASRDLTGVGSPLHF. DNA for the CDR3: TGTGCCAGCAGGGACCTGACAGGGGTGGGTTCACCCCTCCACTTT.

This clone was counted once. The gene calls are TRBV3-1 (or the pseudogene TRBV3-2) and TRBJ2-7, with D possibly TRBD2 on 5 matching bases. This CDR3 is 15 amino acids long. V dropped 2 bases and J dropped 3 bases, with 14 bases sitting between them. Germline V lookup: CDR1 LGHDT, CDR2 YNNKEL (reference sequence). The CDR3 bases are TGTGCCAGCAGCCAACGCTTAGACCGGGGCTACGAGCAGTACTTC. Its protein product is CASSQRLDRGYEQYF.

V is TRBV29-1 and J is TRBJ1-3; D gene uncertain. The V and J ends lost 3 bases and 0 bases respectively, with 6 bases between them. CDR1 is SQVTM, CDR2 ANQGSEA, per germline. The CDR3 runs to 13 residues. The CDR3 sequence: CSVDGPSGNTIYF. DNA of the CDR3: TGCAGCGTTGACGGACCCTCTGGAAACACCATATATTTT.

This clone was detected once. This chain connects TRBV28 to TRBJ1-4, with a tentative D call TRBD1 (5 bases). The V gene's germline CDR1 is MDHEN and CDR2 SYDVKM. V lost 6 bases and J lost 5, with 16 bases in between. This CDR3 has 15 amino acids. CDR3 coding DNA: TGTGCCAGCAGACCTGACGGGGCCGTCAATGAAAAACTGTTTTTT. Protein product: CASRPDGAVNEKLFF.

This clone appeared a single time. This chain joins TRBV5-1 and TRBJ1-1; D gene uncertain. Trimming cost V 2 bases and J 5 bases, with 10 bases left between them. Germline loops: CDR1 SGHRS, CDR2 YFSETQ. This CDR3 has 13 amino acids. In DNA, the CDR3 is TGCGCCAGCAGCTTTGGCGGGCAGACTGAAGCTTTCTTT. Translating gives CASSFGGQTEAFF.

The chain has TRBV2 and TRBJ2-3; possibly TRBD1 for D (6 bases). The CDR3 sequence is 15 residues long. CDR1 is SNHLY and CDR2 is FYNNEI in the germline V gene. Trimming stripped 6 bases from V and 0 bases from J, with 13 bases between. The CDR3 region is CASRIQGVSTDTQYF. CDR3 in DNA: TGTGCCAGCAGGATACAGGGCGTGAGCACAGATACGCAGTATTTT.

This chain links TRBV27 with TRBJ1-2, with D perhaps TRBD1 (6 bases). The CDR3 sequence is 14 residues long. Germline CDR1 reads MNHEY; CDR2 reads SMNVEV (reference sequence). Trimming removed 8 bases at V and 2 bases at J, with 15 bases between. The CDR3 nucleotides read TGTGCCAGCTGGGCCAGGGGCCTCAACTATGGCTACACCTTC. This translates into CASWARGLNYGYTF.

The chain links TRBV27 to TRBJ2-3; 8 nucleotides match TRBD2. V lost 6 bases and J lost 2; bases outside the gene matches: 4. CDR1 and CDR2 (germline): MNHEY, SMNVEV (reference sequence). The CDR3 extends over 14 amino acids. CDR3 amino acids: CASRISGTTDTQYF. DNA of the CDR3: TGTGCCAGCAGGATTAGCGGGACCACAGATACGCAGTATTTT.

The chain uses TRBV19 and TRBJ2-3; D remains unclear. Trimming left V 10 bases short and J 0 bases short, with 11 bases between. The length of the CDR3 is 13 residues. Germline lookup yields CDR1 LNHDA and CDR2 SQIVND (reference sequence). CDR3 loop: CATENPSTDTQYF. In DNA form, the CDR3 reads TGTGCCACCGAAAACCCTAGCACAGATACGCAGTATTTT. The whole variable domain, remainder taken from reference TRBV19 and TRBJ2-3, is DGGITQSPKYLFRKEGQNVTLSCEQNLNHDAMYWYRQDPGQGLRLIYYSQIVNDFQKGDIAEGYSVSREKKESFPLTVTSAQKNPTAFYLCATENPSTDTQYFGPGTRLTVL.

The chain recombines TRBV5-8 with TRBJ1-2; D remains ambiguous. The germline gives CDR1 SGHTS, CDR2 YDEGEE. Trimming removed 4 bases from V and 1 base from J, with 11 bases in between. The CDR3 runs to 14 residues. This chain's CDR3 is CASSPEPLNYGYTF. Written as DNA, the CDR3 is TGTGCCAGCAGCCCGGAGCCCCTTAACTATGGCTACACCTTC.

There are a few counts of this clone. V gene TRBV7-2 combines with J gene TRBJ1-6, with D unresolved. CDR3 size: 14 residues. The germline V gene encodes CDR1 SGHTA and CDR2 FQGNSA. V was clipped by 2 bases and J by 7 bases, with 9 bases between them. The DNA of the CDR3 is TGTGCCAGCAGCTTACGTAGGGAGAATTCACCCCTCCACTTT. Its protein product is CASSLRRENSPLHF.

The chain is built from TRBV5-1 and TRBJ1-1, with D possibly TRBD1 on 5 matching bases. V was trimmed by 4 bases and J by 1 base, leaving 14 bases between them. The CDR3 is 15 residues long. The germline V gene has CDR1 SGHRS and CDR2 YFSETQ. The CDR3 region is CASSMGGTGNTEAFF. DNA of the CDR3: TGCGCCAGCAGCATGGGAGGGACGGGGAACACTGAAGCTTTCTTT.

The V call is TRBV19, the J call TRBJ1-3, with D unresolved. Germline CDR1 and CDR2: LNHDA and SQIVND (reference sequence). The CDR3 covers 15 residues. The V gene lost 7 bases and the J gene lost 0 bases, with 13 bases spanning the gap. Here the CDR3 DNA reads TGTGCCAGTACCCTGGGATCTTACTCTGGAAACACCATATATTTT. Amino acids: CASTLGSYSGNTIYF.

Worth noting for this clone: The identical CDR3 is also encoded by other nucleotide sequences in the sample. The chain couples TRBV9 to TRBJ2-7; D is possibly TRBD2 (7 bases). CDR1 is SGDLS and CDR2 is YYNGEE in the germline V gene. Between the trimmed V and J ends, which lost 2 bases and 5 bases, there was a span of 11 bases. This CDR3 is 13 amino acids long. The CDR3 nucleotides are TGTGCCAGCAGCGTTGGGGGGGCCGACGAGCAGTACTTC. This codes for CASSVGGADEQYF.